This T cell receptor (beta chain) comes out of a study of response to subunit inactivated influenza vaccine. TCRdb ran MiXCR on the RT-PCR reads and lists one entry per CDR3 protein. Found here are some 500,000 distinct CDR3 sequences, 10% to 15% of them singletons; the top ten hold about an eighth. V gave up 6 bases and J gave up 5 bases; unmatched junction bases: 9. Germline lookup yields CDR1 MDHEN and CDR2 SYDVKM. The CDR3 runs to 15 residues. This clonotype came up a few times. Antigen: not known. Findings and caveats of the study: Each seasonal influenza vaccination, the authors suggested, recruits few new T cells.

J is TRBJ2-5 and V is TRBV28; TRBD2 matches 10 bases. The TCR originated in a man aged 45 to 65 who received an inactivated influenza vaccine. Sample: PBMCs from blood, taken about 6 weeks after vaccination. The chain's CDR3 is CASSQEAGGRETQYF. As DNA, the CDR3 is TGTGCCAGCAGCCAGGAAGCGGGAGGGCGGGAGACCCAGTACTTC.